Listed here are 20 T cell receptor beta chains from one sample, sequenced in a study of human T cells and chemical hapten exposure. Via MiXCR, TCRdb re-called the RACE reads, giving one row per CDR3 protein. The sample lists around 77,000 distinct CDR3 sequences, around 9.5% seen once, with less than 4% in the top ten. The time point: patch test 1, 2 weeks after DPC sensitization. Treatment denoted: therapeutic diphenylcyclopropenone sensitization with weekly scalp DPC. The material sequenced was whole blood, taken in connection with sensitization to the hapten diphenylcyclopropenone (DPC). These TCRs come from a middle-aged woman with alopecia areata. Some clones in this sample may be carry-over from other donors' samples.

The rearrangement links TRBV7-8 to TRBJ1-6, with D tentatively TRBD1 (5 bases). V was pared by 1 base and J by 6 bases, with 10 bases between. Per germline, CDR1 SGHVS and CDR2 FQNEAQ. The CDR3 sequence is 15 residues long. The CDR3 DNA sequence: TGTGCCAGCAGCTTAGGGACATCAGTTAATTCACCCCTCCACTTT. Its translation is CASSLGTSVNSPLHF.

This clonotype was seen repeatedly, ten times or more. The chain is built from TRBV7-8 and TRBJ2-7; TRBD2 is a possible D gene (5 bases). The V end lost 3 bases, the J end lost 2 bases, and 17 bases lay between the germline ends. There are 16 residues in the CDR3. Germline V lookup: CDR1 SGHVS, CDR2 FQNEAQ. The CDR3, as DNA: TGTGCCAGCAGCTTGGGTACCGGGATTAGTACCTACGAGCAGTACTTC. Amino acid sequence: CASSLGTGISTYEQYF.

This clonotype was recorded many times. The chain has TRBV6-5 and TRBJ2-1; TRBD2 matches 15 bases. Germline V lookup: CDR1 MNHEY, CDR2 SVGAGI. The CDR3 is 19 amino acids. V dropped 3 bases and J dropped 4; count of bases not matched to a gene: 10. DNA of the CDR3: TGTGCCAGCAGTTATAACATTCCGGGACTAGCGGGGGGATACAATGAGCAGTTCTTC. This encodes CASSYNIPGLAGGYNEQFF.

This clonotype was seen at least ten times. The CDR3 loop reads CASSLGQQGREYF. The CDR3 DNA is TGCGCCAGCAGCTTGGGGCAGCAGGGTAGGGAGTACTTC. The chain couples TRBV5-1 to TRBJ2-4, with a tentative D call TRBD1 (5 bases). V gave up 0 bases and J gave up 14 bases, with 15 bases separating them. This CDR3 is 13 amino acids long. Germline CDR1 SGHRS, CDR2 YFSETQ.

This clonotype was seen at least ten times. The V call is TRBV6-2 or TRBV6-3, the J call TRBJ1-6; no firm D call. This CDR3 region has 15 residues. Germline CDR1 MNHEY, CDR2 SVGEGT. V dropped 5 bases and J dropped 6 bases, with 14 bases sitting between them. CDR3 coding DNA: TGTGCCAGCAGTCCGGCGGCGGGGTTTAATTCACCCCTCCACTTT. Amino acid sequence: CASSPAAGFNSPLHF.

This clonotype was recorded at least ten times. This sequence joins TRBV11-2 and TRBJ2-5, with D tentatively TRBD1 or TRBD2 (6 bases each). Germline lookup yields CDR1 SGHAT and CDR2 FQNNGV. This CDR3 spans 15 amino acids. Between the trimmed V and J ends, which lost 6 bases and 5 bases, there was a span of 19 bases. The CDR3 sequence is CASSPLEGGLETQYF. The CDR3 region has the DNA TGTGCCAGCAGTCCTTTGGAGGGGGGCCTTGAGACCCAGTACTTC.

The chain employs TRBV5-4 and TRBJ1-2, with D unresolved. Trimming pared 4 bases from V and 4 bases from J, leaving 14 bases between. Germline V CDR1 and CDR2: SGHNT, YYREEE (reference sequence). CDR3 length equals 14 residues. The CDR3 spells CASSHPTDPYGYTF. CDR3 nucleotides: TGTGCCAGCAGCCATCCTACAGACCCCTATGGCTACACCTTC.

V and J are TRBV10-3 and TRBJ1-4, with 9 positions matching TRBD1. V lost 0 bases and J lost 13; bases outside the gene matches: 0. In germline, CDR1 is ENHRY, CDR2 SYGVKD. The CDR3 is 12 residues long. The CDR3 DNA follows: TGTGCCATCAGTGAGTCGGACAGGGGACTGTTTTTT. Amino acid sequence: CAISESDRGLFF.

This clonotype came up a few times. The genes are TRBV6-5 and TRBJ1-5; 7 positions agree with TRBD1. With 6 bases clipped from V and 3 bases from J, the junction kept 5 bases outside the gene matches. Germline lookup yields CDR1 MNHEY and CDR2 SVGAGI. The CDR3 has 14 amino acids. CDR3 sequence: CASSAGTANQPQHF. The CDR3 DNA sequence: TGTGCCAGCAGCGCAGGGACAGCCAATCAGCCCCAGCATTTT.

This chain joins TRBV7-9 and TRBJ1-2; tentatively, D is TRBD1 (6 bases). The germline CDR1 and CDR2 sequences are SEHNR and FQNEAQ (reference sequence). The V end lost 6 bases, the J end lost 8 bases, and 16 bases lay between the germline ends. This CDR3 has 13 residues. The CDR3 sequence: CASRAGAQRGYTF. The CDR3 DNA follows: TGTGCCAGCAGGGCAGGGGCCCAACGCGGCTACACCTTC.

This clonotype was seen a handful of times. The CDR3 nucleotides are TGTGCCAGCAGCCAAGTGGGGTTTAATCAGGCCAGCAATGAGCAGTTCTTC. It is translated as CASSQVGFNQASNEQFF. The gene calls are TRBV4-2 and TRBJ2-1, with D unclear. The CDR3 is 17 residues long. V was cut by 1 base and J by 6 bases, with 19 bases left in between. In germline, CDR1 is LGHNA, CDR2 YNFKEQ.

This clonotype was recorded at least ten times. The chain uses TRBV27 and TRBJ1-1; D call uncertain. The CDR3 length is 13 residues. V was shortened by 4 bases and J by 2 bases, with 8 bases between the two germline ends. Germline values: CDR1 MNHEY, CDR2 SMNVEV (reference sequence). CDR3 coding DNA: TGTGCCAGCAGTTCAGTGATTAACACTGAAGCTTTCTTT. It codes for CASSSVINTEAFF.

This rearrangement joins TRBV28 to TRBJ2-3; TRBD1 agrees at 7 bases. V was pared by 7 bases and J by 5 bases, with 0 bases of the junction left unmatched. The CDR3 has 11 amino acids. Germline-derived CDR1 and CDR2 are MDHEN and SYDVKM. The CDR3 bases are TGTGCCAGCACAGGGGGAGATACGCAGTATTTT. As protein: CASTGGDTQYF.

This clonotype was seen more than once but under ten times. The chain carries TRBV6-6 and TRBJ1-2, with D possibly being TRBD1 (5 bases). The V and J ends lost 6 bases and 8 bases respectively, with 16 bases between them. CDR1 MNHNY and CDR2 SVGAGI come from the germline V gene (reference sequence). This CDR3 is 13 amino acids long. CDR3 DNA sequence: TGTGCCAGCAGATATTACCGGGACGAGGGCTACACCTTC. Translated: CASRYYRDEGYTF.

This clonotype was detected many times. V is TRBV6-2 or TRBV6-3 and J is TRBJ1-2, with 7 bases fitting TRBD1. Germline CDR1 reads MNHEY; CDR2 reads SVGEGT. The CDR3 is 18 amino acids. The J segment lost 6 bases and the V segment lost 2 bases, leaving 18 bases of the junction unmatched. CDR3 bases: TGTGCCAGCAGTTACCCGTTCGACAGGGAATCTTTGCTTGATGGCTACACCTTC. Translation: CASSYPFDRESLLDGYTF.

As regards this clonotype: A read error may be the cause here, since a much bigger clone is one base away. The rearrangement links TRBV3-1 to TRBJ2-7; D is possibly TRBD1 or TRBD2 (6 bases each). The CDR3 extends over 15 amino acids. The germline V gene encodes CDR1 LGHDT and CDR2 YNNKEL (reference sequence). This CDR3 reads CTSSQVGGWSYEQYF. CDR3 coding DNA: TGTACCAGCAGCCAAGTGGGGGGCTGGTCCTACGAGCAGTACTTC.

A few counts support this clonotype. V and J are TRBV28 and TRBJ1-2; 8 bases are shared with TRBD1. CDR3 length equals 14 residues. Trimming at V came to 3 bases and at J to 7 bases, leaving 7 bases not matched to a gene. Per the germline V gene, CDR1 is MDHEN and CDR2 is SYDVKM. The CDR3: CASSLGRGLGGYTF. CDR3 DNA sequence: TGTGCCAGCAGTTTGGGCAGGGGGCTGGGTGGCTACACCTTC.

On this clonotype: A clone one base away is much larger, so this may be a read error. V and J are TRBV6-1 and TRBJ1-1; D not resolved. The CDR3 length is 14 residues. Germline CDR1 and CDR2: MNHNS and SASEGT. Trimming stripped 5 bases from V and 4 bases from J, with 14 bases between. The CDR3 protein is CASSSSGWCTEAFF. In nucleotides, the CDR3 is TGTGCCAGCAGTTCTTCCGGTTGGTGCACTGAAGCTTTCTTT.

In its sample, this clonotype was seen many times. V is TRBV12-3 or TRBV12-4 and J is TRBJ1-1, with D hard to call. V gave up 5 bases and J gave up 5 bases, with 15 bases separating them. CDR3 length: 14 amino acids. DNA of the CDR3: TGTGCCAGCAGTCCTCTCCGGGGTTGGACTGAAGCTTTCTTT. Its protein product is CASSPLRGWTEAFF.

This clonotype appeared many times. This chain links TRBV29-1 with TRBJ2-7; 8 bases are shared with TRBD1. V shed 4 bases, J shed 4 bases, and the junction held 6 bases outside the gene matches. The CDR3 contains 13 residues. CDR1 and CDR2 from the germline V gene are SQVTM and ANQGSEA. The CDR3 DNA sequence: TGCAGCGTTGGGGCAGGGGGCAGGTACGAGCAGTACTTC. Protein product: CSVGAGGRYEQYF.